One and the same sample provided the 10 T cell receptor beta chains below, sequenced in a study of HIV-infected patients and healthy controls (dated by TCRdb to 2013 to 2014). Whole blood was used without cell fractionation, so the repertoire reflected all unsorted peripheral T cells. The receptor library was made with 5' RACE. The sample was run on an Illumina MiSeq. Reverse transcription of about 550 ng RNA was performed with SuperScript III using primers directed against the alpha and beta constant regions. Separate alpha and beta chain libraries were generated by chain-specific third strand synthesis with multiplexing indices. TCRdb redid the processing of the public reads, applying fastp at Q25 and MiXCR, and retained in-frame beta chains. All rows with the same CDR3 protein become a single entry with the most common DNA and genes. Within this sample are about 9,100 distinct CDR3 sequences, with roughly 7.3% of them counted one time only. The ten biggest clones cover under 40% of the sample.

Sequenced material: blood, taken before antiretroviral therapy. These receptors all stem from an adult with HIV infection.

This clonotype was picked up many times. This chain links TRBV7-6 with TRBJ1-1; no definite D call. The CDR3 runs 14 residues. V was clipped by 1 base and J by 0 bases, with 6 bases between them. CDR1 and CDR2 (germline): SGHVS, FNYEAQ. In DNA form, the CDR3 reads TGTGCCAGCAGCTTAGGACAACTGAACACTGAAGCTTTCTTT. This translates into CASSLGQLNTEAFF. Drawing the rest from reference TRBV7-6 and TRBJ1-1, the complete variable domain is GAGVSQSPRYKVTKRGQDVALRCDPISGHVSLYWYRQALGQGPEFLTYFNYEAQQDKSGLPNDRFSAERPEGSISTLTIQRTEQRDSAMYRCASSLGQLNTEAFFGQGTRLTVV.

This clonotype was counted at least ten times. The CDR3 here is CASSLAPGPLHF. CDR3 sequence (DNA): TGTGCCAGCAGCTTAGCCCCGGGACCCCTCCACTTT. The rearrangement uses TRBV7-9 and TRBJ1-6; D call uncertain. The V end was cut by 0 bases, the J end by 12 bases, with 6 bases between. CDR1 is SEHNR, CDR2 FQNEAQ, per germline (reference sequence). This CDR3 has 12 amino acids.

This clonotype was counted many times. The J gene is TRBJ2-1, the V gene TRBV20-1; 11 bases match TRBD2. CDR1 and CDR2 (germline): DFQATT, SNEGSKA (reference sequence). V gave up 1 base and J gave up 9 bases; unmatched junction bases: 8. The CDR3 is 15 amino acids. CDR3 DNA sequence: TGCAGTGCTAGAGTCGTGGGACTAGCGGAGAGTGAGCAGTTCTTC. The encoded protein is CSARVVGLAESEQFF.

This clonotype was detected ten times or more. The rearrangement uses TRBV27 and TRBJ2-1; TRBD2 agrees at 10 bases. Per germline, CDR1 MNHEY and CDR2 SMNVEV (reference sequence). This CDR3 is 17 amino acids long. V was clipped by 4 bases and J by 3 bases; unmatched bases: 9. DNA for the CDR3: TGTGCCAGCAGTTCGGGACTAGCGCAAGGTCTCTACAATGAGCAGTTCTTC. Translating it yields CASSSGLAQGLYNEQFF.

By sample fraction, this clonotype is medium-sized. The rearrangement links TRBV3-1 to TRBJ1-3; D remains ambiguous. The V end lost 2 bases, the J end lost 0 bases, and 5 bases lay between the germline ends. Germline V gives CDR1 LGHDT, CDR2 YNNKEL (reference sequence). The CDR3 is 14 residues long. This CDR3 is CASSQRNSGNTIYF. Written as DNA, the CDR3 is TGTGCCAGCAGCCAACGTAACTCTGGAAACACCATATATTTT.

This clonotype has at least ten counts. This chain links TRBV5-6 with TRBJ2-7; 7 bases line up with TRBD2. Germline CDR1 and CDR2: SGHDT and YYEEEE. J gave up 3 bases and V 0 bases, and 6 bases lay outside the gene matches. The CDR3 is 15 amino acids. The CDR3 reads CASSLGTSAIYEQYF. The CDR3, as DNA: TGTGCCAGCAGCTTGGGAACTAGCGCAATCTACGAGCAGTACTTC. The full variable domain, completed using reference TRBV5-6 and TRBJ2-7, is DAGVTQSPTHLIKTRGQQVTLRCSPKSGHDTVSWYQQALGQGPQFIFQYYEEEERQRGNFPDRFSGHQFPNYSSELNVNALLLGDSALYLCASSLGTSAIYEQYFGPGTRLTVT.

V gene TRBV5-1 combines with J gene TRBJ1-5, with D unresolved. The CDR3 has 14 amino acids. In germline, CDR1 is SGHRS, CDR2 YFSETQ. The V end lost 5 bases, the J end lost 6 bases, and 15 bases lay between the germline ends. CDR3 DNA: TGCGCCAGCAGTATTGGAGGAGTTGGTCAGCCCCAGCATTTT. This sequence encodes CASSIGGVGQPQHF.

In this sample, this clonotype turned up a few times. This rearrangement joins TRBV6-1 to TRBJ1-5, with 8 bases matching TRBD1. V was pared by 4 bases and J by 0 bases, with 8 bases of the junction left unmatched. CDR1 MNHNS and CDR2 SASEGT come from the germline V gene. The CDR3 totals 17 residues. The CDR3 loop reads CASSGGTGDYSNQPQHF. For the CDR3, the DNA is TGTGCCAGCAGTGGCGGGACAGGCGACTATAGCAATCAGCCCCAGCATTTT.

This clonotype is medium-sized (0.01 to 0.1%) in the sample. The V gene is TRBV7-6, the J gene TRBJ2-3, with TRBD2 matching 7 bases. Germline CDR1 is SGHVS and CDR2 is FNYEAQ. The CDR3 spans 15 residues. Unmatched junction bases numbered 3, after V lost 2 bases and J lost 1 base. In DNA, the CDR3 is TGTGCCAGCAGCTTACTGGCGGGGGGCACAGATACGCAGTATTTT. Translated, it gives CASSLLAGGTDTQYF.

Remarks on this clonotype: A read error may explain this, as a much larger clone is one base away. The chain links TRBV20-1 to TRBJ2-2, with 7 bases matching TRBD1. CDR1 and CDR2 (germline): DFQATT, SNEGSKA (reference sequence). Unmatched junction bases numbered 7, after V lost 3 bases and J lost 6 bases. This CDR3 spans 14 amino acids. In nucleotides, the CDR3 is TGCAGTGCTAGGGGACAGATAAACGCCGGGGAGCTGTTTTTT. Protein product: CSARGQINAGELFF.